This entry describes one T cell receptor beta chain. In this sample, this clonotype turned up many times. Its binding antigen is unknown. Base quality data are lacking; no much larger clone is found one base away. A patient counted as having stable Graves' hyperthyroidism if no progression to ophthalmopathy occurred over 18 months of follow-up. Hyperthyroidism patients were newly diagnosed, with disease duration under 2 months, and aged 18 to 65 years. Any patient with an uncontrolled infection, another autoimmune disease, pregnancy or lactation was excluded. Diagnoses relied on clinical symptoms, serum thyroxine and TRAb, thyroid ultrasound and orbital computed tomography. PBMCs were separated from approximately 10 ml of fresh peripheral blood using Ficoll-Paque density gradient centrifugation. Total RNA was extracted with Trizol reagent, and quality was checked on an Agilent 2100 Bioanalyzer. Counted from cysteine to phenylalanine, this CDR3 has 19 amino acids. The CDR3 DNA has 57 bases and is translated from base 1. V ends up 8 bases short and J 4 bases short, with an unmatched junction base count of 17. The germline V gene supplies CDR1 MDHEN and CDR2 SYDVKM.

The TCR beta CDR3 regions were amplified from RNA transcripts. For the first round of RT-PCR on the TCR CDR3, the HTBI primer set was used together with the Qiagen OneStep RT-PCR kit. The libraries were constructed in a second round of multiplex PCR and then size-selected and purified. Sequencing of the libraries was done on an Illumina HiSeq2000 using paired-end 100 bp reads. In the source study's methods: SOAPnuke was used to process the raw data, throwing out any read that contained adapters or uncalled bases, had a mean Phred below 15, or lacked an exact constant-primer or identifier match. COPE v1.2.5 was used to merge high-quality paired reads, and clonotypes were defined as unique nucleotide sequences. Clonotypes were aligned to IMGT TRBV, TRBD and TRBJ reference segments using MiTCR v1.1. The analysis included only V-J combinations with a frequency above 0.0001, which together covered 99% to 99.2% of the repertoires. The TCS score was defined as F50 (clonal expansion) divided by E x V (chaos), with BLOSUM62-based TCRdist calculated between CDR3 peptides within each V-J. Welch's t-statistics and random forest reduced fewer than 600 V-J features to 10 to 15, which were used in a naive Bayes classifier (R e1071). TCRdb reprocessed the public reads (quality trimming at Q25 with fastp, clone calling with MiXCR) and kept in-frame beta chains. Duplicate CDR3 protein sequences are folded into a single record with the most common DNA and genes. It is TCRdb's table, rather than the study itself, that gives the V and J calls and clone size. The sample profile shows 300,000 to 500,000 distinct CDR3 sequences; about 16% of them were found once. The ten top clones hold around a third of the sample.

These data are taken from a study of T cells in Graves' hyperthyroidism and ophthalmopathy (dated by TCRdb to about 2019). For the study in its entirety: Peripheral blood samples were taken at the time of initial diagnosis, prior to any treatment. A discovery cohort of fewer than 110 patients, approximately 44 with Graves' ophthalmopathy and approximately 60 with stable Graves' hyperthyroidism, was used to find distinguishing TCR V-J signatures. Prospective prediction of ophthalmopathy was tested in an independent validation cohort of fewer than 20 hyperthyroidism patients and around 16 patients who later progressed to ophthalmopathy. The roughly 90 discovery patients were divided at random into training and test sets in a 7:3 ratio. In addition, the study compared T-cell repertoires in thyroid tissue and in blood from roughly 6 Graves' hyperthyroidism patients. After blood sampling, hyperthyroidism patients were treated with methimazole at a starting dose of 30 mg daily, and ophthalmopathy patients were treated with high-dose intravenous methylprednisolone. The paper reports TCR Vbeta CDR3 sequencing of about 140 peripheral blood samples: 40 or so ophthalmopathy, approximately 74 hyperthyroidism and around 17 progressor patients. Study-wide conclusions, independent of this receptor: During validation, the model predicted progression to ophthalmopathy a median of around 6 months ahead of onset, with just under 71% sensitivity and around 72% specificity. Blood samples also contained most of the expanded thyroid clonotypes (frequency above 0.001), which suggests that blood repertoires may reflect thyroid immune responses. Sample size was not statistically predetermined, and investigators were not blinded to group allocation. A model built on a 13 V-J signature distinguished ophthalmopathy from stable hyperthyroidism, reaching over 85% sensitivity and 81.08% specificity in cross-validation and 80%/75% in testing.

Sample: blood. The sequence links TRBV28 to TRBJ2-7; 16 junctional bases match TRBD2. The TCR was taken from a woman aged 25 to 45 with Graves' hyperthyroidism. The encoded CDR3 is CASGLLSGTSGRARYEQYF. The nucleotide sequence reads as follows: TGTGCCAGCGGCCTACTTAGTGGGACTAGCGGGAGGGCCAGGTACGAGCAGTACTTC.